This TCR beta chain emerged from a study of post-analysis software for immune sequencing data. Study in general: Progressive-relapsing, secondary progressive and relapsing-remitting multiple sclerosis were among the disease courses included.

The TCR beta cDNA libraries contained unique molecular identifiers. Around 460,000 cDNA molecules came from around 1 to 9.1 million T cells. One entry per CDR3 protein results from TCRdb running MiXCR on the PCR reads. The sample comprises approximately 250,000 distinct CDR3 sequences, roughly a third of which are singletons, and under 5.5% rests with the top ten. Regarding this clonotype: What it binds is unknown.

Regarding the study as a whole: Controls showed significantly higher normalized Chao1 diversity than did multiple sclerosis patients.

The source of this sequence is a girl aged 5 to 17 with multiple sclerosis. Specimen: blood.

The CDR3 reads CASSSADNSPLHF. Here the CDR3 DNA reads TGTGCCAGCAGTTCAGCAGATAATTCACCCCTCCACTTT. The chain uses TRBV27 and TRBJ1-6; the D is unclear. The CDR3 contains 13 residues. Trimming stripped 4 bases from V and 5 bases from J, with 6 bases between. CDR1 and CDR2 (germline): MNHEY, SMNVEV (reference sequence).